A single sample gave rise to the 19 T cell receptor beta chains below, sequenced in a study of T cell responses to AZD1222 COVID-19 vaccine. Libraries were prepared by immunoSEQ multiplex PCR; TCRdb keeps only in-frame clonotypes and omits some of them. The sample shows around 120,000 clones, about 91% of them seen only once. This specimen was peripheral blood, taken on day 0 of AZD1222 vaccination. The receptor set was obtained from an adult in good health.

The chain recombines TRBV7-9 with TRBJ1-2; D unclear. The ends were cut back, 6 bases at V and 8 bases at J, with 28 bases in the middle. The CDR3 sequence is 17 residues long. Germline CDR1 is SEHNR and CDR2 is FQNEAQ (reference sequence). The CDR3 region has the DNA TGTGCCAGCAGGTTAATCCCGGGAACCACCTTATTAGGGGGCTACACCTTC. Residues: CASRLIPGTTLLGGYTF.

Here the CDR3 reads CASSLDRNEQFF. In DNA, the CDR3 is TGCGCCAGCAGCCTGGACCGCAATGAGCAGTTCTTC. This chain connects TRBV5-1 to TRBJ2-1; D not resolved. The CDR3 loop spans 12 amino acids. Germline CDR1 is SGHRS and CDR2 is YFSETQ. The V and J ends lost 4 bases and 6 bases respectively, with 8 bases between them.

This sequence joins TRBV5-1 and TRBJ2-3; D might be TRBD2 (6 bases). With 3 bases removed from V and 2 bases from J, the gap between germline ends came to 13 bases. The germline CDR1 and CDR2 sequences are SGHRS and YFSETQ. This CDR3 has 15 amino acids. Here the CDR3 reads CASSSRDSNTDTQYF. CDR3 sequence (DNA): TGCGCCAGCAGCTCCCGGGACTCTAACACAGATACGCAGTATTTT.

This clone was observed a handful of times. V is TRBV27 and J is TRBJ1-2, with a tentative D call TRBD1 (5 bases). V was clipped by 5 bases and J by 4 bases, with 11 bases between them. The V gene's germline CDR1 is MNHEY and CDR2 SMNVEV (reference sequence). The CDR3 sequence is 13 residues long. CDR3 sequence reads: CASSAGGGYGYTF. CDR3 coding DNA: TGTGCCAGCAGTGCCGGGGGGGGCTATGGCTACACCTTC.

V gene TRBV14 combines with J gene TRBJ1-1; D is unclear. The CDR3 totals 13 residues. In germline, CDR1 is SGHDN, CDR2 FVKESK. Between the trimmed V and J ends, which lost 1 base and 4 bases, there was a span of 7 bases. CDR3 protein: CASSQGGSTEAFF. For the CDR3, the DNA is TGTGCCAGCAGCCAAGGAGGCAGCACTGAAGCTTTCTTT.

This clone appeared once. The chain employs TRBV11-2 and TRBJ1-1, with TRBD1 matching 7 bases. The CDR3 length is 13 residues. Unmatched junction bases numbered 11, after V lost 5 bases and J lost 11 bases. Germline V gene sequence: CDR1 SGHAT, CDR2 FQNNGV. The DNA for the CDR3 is TGTGCCAGCAGCGGACCCCCGACAGGGAATGCTTTCTTT. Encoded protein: CASSGPPTGNAFF.

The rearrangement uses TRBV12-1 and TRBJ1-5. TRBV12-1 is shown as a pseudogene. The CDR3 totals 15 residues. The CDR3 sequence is CASSIRRGKNQPQHF. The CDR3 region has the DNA TGTGCCAGCAGCATTCGGCGAGGTAAGAATCAGCCCCAGCATTTT.

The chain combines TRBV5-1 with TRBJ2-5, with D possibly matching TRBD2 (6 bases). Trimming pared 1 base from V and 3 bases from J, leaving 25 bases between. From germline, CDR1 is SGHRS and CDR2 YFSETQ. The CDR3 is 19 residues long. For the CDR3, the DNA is TGCGCCAGCAGCTTGTCGGCCTCTGGAGGGAGTTGGGCAAAAGAGACCCAGTACTTC. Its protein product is CASSLSASGGSWAKETQYF.

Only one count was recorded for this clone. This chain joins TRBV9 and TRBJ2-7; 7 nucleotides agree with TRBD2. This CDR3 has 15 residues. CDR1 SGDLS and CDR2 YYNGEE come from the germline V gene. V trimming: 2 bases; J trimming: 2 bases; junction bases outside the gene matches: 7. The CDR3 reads CASSVSVSGPYEQYF. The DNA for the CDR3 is TGTGCCAGCAGCGTGAGTGTTAGCGGGCCCTACGAGCAGTACTTC.

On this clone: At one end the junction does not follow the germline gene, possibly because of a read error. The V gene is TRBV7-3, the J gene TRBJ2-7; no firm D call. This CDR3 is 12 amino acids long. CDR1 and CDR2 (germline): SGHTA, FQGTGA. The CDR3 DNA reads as TGTGCCAGCAGCTTAAACCCCTACGCGCAGTACTTC. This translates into CASSLNPYAQYF. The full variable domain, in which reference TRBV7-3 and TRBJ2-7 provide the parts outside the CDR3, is GAGVSQTPSNKVTEKGKYVELRCDPISGHTALYWYRQSLGQGPEFLIYFQGTGAADDSGLPNDRFFAVRPEGSVSTLKIQRTERGDSAVYLCASSLNPYAQYFGPGTRLTVT.

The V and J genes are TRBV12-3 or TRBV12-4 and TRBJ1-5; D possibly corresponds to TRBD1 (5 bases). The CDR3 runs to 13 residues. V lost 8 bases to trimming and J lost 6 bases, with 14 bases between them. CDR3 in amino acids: CASRGDGGQPQHF. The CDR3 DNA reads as TGTGCCAGCCGGGGGGATGGGGGTCAGCCCCAGCATTTT.

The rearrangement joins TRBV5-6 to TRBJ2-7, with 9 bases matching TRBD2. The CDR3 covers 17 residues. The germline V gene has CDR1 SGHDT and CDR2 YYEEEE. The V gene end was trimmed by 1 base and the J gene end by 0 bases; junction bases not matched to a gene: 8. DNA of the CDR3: TGTGCCAGCAGCTTGTATCGGCTAGCGGGAAGCTCCTACGAGCAGTACTTC. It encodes CASSLYRLAGSSYEQYF.

The CDR3 protein is CASSLVPTNTGELFF. The CDR3, as DNA: TGTGCCAGCAGCTTAGTCCCGACGAACACCGGGGAGCTGTTTTTT. The chain has TRBV7-2 and TRBJ2-2; D unresolved. The CDR3 consists of 15 residues. CDR1 and CDR2 (germline): SGHTA, FQGNSA. The V and J ends lost 1 base and 0 bases respectively, with 6 bases between them.

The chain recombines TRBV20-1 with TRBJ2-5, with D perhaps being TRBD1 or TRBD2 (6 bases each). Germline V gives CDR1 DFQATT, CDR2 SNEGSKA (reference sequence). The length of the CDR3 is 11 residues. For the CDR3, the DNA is TGCGGGGGGCGGGACGGAGAGACCCAGTACTTC. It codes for CGGRDGETQYF.

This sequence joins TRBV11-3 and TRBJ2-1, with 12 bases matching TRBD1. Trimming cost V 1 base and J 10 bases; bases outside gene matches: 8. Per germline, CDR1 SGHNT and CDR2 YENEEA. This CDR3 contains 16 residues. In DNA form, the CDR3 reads TGTGCCAGCAGCTTAGTGGGACAGGGGGCAACTAGCGAGCAGTTCTTC. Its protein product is CASSLVGQGATSEQFF.

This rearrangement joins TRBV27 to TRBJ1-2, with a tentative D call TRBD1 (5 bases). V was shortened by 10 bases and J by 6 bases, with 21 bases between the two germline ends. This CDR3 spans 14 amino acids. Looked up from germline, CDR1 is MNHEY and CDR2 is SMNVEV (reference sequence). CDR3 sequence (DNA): TGTGCCACCAAAAGGGGCTCGAGTAGCCATGGCTACACCTTC. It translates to CATKRGSSSHGYTF.

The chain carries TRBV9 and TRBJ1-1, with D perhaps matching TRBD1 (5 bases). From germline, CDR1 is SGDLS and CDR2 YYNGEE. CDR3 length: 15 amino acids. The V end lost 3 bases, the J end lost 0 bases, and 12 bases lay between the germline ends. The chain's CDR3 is CASSGASGLNTEAFF. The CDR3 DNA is TGTGCCAGCAGCGGAGCCTCAGGGTTGAACACTGAAGCTTTCTTT.

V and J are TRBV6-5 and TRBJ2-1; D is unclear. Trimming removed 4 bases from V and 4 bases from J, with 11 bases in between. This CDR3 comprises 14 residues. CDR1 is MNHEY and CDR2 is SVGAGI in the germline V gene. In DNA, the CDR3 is TGTGCCAGCAGTTCCCCGACGGAGTACAATGAGCAGTTCTTC. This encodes CASSSPTEYNEQFF.

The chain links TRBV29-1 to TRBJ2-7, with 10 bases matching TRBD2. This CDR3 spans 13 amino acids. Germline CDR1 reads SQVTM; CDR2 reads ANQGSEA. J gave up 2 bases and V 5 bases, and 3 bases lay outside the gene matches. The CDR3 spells CSVRLAGAYEQYF. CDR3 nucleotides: TGCAGCGTTCGACTAGCGGGTGCCTACGAGCAGTACTTC.